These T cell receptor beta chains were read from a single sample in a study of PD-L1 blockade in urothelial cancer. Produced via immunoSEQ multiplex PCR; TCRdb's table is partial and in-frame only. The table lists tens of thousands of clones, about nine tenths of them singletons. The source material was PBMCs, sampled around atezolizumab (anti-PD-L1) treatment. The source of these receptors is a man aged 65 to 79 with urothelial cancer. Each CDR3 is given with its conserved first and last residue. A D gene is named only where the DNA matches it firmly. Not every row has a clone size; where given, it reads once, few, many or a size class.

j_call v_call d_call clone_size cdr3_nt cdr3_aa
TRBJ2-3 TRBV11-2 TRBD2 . TGTGCCAGCAGCCCGCCAACTAGCGACGATACGCAGTATTTT CASSPPTSDDTQYF
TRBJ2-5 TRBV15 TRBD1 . TGTGCCACCCGACAGGGTAGGGGGTCAGGGGACCAGTACTTC CATRQGRGSGDQYF
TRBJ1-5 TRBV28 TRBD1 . TGTGCCAGCAGCGTCCCGGGACAGGGACGATCGGGTCAGCCCCAGCATTTT CASSVPGQGRSGQPQHF
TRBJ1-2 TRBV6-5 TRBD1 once TGTGCCAGCAGTATCGACAGGGGGCGAGGCTACACCTTC CASSIDRGRGYTF
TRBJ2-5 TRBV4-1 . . TGCGCCAGCAGCCAAGTTTTGGGGGCGGAGACCCAGTACTTC CASSQVLGAETQYF
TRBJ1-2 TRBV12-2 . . TGTGCAAGTCGCTTAGCGGGAAGGGACAGGGTCTATGGCTACACCTTC CASRLAGRDRVYGYTF
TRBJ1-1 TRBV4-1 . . TGCGCCAGCAGCCAAGCCGGAGGGTTAAGAACTGAAGCTTTCTTT CASSQAGGLRTEAFF
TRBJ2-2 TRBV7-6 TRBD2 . TGTGCCAGCAGCTTAGCGACCCGACTAGCGGGTCCCAGCGGGGAGCTGTTTTTT CASSLATRLAGPSGELFF
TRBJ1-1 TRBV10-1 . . TGCGCCAGCAGTGATCGGTTGAACACTGAAGCTTTCTTT CASSDRLNTEAFF
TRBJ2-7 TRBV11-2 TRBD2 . TGTGCCAGCAGCTCCCGCGGGACTAGCGGGAGCTACGAGCAGTACTTC CASSSRGTSGSYEQYF
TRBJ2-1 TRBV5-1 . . TGCGCCAGCAGCTTGCAGGTGACGAATCAGTTCTTC CASSLQVTNQFF
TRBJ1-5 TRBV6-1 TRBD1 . TGTGCCAGCAGTGAATGGGCGGGACAGGGTGCCAATCAGCCCCAGCATTTT CASSEWAGQGANQPQHF
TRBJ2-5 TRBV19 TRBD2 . TGTGCCAGTAGTATAGTCAAGCCCCGGCGGGTAGCGGGAGGCCAAGAGACCCAGTACTTC CASSIVKPRRVAGGQETQYF
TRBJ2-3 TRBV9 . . TGTGCCAGCAGCGTAGCTCGCACAGATACGCAGTATTTT CASSVARTDTQYF
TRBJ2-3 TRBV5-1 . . TGCGCCAGCAGCTTAGGTCCAGGGGGCACAGATACGCAGTATTTT CASSLGPGGTDTQYF
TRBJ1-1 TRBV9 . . TGTGCCAGCAGCGCTGGCCTGAACACTGAAGCTTTCTTT CASSAGLNTEAFF
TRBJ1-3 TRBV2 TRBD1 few TGTGCCAGCAGTGATGCAGGGGGCTCTGGAAACACCATATATTTT CASSDAGGSGNTIYF
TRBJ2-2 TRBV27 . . TGTGCCAGCAGTTTATCGCGACAGGTGAACACCGGGGAGCTGTTTTTT CASSLSRQVNTGELFF
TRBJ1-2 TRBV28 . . TGTGCCAGCAGTTTATCTGGCAGCTATGGCTACACCTTC CASSLSGSYGYTF
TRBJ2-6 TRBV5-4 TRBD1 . TGTGCCAGTATCAGGGGGCCCAGCTCTGGGGCCAACGTCCTGACTTTC CASIRGPSSGANVLTF
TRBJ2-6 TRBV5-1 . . TGCGCCAGCAGCTATTGGGGGGGGCAGGCTGCTGGGGCCAACGTCCTGACTTTC CASSYWGGQAAGANVLTF
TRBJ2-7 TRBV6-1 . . TGTGCCAGCACTTCTCGAGGAGGCACCCCTGGGGAGCAGTACTTC CASTSRGGTPGEQYF
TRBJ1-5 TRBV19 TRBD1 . TGTGCCAGTAGTATAGATGACAGGGGTATGATGGCCCAGCATTTT CASSIDDRGMMAQHF
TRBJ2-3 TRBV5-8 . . TGTGCCAGCAGCCCAACGGGCACAGATACGCAGTATTTT CASSPTGTDTQYF
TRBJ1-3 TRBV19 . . TGTGCCAGTTCGGAGGGGCTGCCTGGAAACACCATATATTTT CASSEGLPGNTIYF
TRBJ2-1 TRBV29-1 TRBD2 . TGCAGCGTTGAAGGAGCGGGAGTGGTACATGAGCAGTTCTTC CSVEGAGVVHEQFF
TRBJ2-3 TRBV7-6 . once TGTGCCAGCAGCGCCTTTGGGCCCCACACAGATACGCAGTATTTT CASSAFGPHTDTQYF
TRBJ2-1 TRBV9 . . TGTGCCAGCAGCCCTATATCCAATGAGCAGTTCTTC CASSPISNEQFF
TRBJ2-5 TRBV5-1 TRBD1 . TGCGCCAGCAGCTGGGGAGCCGGACAGGGATGGCAAGAGACCCAGTACTTC CASSWGAGQGWQETQYF
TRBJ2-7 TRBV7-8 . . TGTGCCAGCAGCCCCCAATTTTTCGGGGGAGTGATGTGGCAGTACTTC CASSPQFFGGVMWQYF
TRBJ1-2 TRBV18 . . TGTGCCAGCCGCGAACAGGAGGGCTATGGCTACACCTTC CASREQEGYGYTF
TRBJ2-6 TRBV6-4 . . TGTGCCAGCCCATGGGGGGGGCCTGGGGCCAACGTCCTGACTTTC CASPWGGPGANVLTF
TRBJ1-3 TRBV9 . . TGTGCCAGCAGCGTAGAACAGTGGGTCTCTGGAAACACCATATATTTT CASSVEQWVSGNTIYF
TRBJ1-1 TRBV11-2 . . TGTGCCAGCAGCTCTAGGGGTTCCGTGAACACTGAAGCTTTCTTT CASSSRGSVNTEAFF
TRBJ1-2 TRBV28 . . TGTGCCAGCAGCCCCGGGAATAACTATGGCTACACCTTC CASSPGNNYGYTF
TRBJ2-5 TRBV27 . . TGTGCCAGCGCCCCCCGAAGGGGCAGAGAGACCCAGTACTTC CASAPRRGRETQYF
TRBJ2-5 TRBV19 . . TGTGCCAGTAGTATAGGGGGCGGGACAGCTGGGGAGACCCAGTACTTC CASSIGGGTAGETQYF
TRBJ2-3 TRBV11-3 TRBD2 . TGTGCCAGCAGCCTTAGCGGGGAGACAGATACGCAGTATTTT CASSLSGETDTQYF
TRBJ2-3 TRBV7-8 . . TGTGCCAGCAGCTTACGATACCGCGAAGCTGATACGCAGTATTTT CASSLRYREADTQYF
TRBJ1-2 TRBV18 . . TGTGCCAGCTCGCCCGACAAAGACAATGGCTACACCTTC CASSPDKDNGYTF
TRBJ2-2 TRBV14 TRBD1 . TGTGCCAGCAGCCTCGACAGGGTCGGCGGGGAGCTGTTTTTT CASSLDRVGGELFF
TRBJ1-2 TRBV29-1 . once TGCAGCGTCAAAGGGGTGACAGGTGGACCAAACTATGGCTACACCTTC CSVKGVTGGPNYGYTF
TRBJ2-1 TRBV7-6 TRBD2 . TGTGCCAGCAGCTCGGGACAGCCGGGACTAGCGGGGGATGAGCAGTTCTTC CASSSGQPGLAGDEQFF
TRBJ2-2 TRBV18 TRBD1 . TGTGCCAGCTTCACAGGGGTCAACACCGGGGAGCTGTTTTTT CASFTGVNTGELFF
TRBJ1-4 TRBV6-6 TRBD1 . TGTGCCAGCAGTTATCGTACAGGGGTGGCGGAAAAACTGTTTTTT CASSYRTGVAEKLFF
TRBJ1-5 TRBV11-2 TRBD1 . TGTGCCAGCAGCCAAGACAGGGCTCAGCCCCAGCATTTT CASSQDRAQPQHF
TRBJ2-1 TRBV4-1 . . TGCGCCAGCAGCCAAGCGCAGGCCCCTTACAATGAGCAGTTCTTC CASSQAQAPYNEQFF